This T cell receptor beta chain emerged from a study of blood T cell repertoires in COVID-19. Across the whole study: Samples came from the United States, Italy and Spain, spanning acute and convalescent COVID-19. In each case, the material was cDNA or gDNA derived from T cells, B-cell-depleted T cells, or PBMCs.

CDR1 and CDR2 (germline): LGHDT, YNNKEL (reference sequence). V trimming: 3 bases; J trimming: 8 bases; junction bases outside the gene matches: 5. The CDR3 has 15 amino acids. In the authors' methods: Amplification of reference gene primers provided the estimated nucleated cell counts. TCRdb keeps only in-frame clones here, not all; method: immunoSEQ multiplex PCR. That table gives V, J and clone size, and the DNA gave D and trimming. Here the sample spans approximately 200,000 clones, more than 80% being singletons. A Seattle source enrolled patients during active infection and followed them longitudinally.

This rearrangement joins TRBV3-1 (or the pseudogene TRBV3-2) to TRBJ1-4; 11 bases match TRBD1. The specimen sequenced was peripheral blood. This TCR came from an elderly woman with COVID-19, enrolled during active disease. CDR3 amino acids: CASSHTGTGGEKLFF. The CDR3 coding sequence is TGTGCCAGCAGCCATACCGGGACAGGGGGGGAAAAACTGTTTTTT.